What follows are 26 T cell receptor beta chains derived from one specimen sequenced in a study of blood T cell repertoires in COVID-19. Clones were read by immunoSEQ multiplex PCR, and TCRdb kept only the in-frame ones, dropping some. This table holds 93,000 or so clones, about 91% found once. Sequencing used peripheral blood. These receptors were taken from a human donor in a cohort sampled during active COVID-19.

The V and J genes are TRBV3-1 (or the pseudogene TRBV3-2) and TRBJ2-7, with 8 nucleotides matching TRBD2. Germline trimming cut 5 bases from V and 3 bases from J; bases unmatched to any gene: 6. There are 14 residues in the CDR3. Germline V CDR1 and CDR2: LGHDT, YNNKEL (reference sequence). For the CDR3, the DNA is TGTGCCAGCAGCAAACTAGCGGAAAGCTACGAGCAGTACTTC. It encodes CASSKLAESYEQYF.

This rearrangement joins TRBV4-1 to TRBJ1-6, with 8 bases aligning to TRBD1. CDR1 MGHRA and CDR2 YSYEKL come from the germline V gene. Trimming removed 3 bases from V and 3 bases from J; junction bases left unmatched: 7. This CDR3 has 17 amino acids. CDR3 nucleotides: TGCGCCAGCAGCCAGCCTTATACAGGGGGCTATAATTCACCCCTCCACTTT. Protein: CASSQPYTGGYNSPLHF.

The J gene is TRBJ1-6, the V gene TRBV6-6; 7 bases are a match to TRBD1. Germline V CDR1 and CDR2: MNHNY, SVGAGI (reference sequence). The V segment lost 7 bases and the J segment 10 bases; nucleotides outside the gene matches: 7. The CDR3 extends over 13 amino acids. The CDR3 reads CASTGQFSSPLHF. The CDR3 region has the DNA TGTGCCAGCACGGGACAGTTTAGCTCACCCCTCCACTTT.

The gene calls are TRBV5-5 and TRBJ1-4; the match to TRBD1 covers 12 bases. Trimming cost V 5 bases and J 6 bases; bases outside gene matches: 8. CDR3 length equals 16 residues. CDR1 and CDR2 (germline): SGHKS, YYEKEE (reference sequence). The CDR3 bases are TGTGCCAGCAGACGGGACAGGGGGCGTCATCATGAAAAACTGTTTTTT. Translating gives CASRRDRGRHHEKLFF.

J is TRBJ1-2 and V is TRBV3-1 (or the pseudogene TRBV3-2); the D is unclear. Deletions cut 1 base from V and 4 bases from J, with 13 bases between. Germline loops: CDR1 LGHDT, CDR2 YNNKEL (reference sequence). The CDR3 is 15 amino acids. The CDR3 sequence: CASSQVSGSPYGYTF. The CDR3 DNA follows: TGTGCCAGCAGCCAAGTAAGCGGCTCGCCCTATGGCTACACCTTC.

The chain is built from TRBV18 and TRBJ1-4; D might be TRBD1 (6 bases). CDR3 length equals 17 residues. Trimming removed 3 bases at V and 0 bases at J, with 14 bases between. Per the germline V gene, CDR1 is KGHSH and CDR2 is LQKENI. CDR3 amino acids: CASSPRQAIATNEKLFF. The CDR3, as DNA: TGTGCCAGCTCACCCCGACAGGCTATTGCAACTAATGAAAAACTGTTTTTT.

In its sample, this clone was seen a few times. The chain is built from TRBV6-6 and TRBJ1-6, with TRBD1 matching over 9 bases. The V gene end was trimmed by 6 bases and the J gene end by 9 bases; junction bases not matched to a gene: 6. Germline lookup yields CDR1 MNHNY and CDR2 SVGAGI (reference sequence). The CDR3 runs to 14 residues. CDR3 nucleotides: TGTGCCAGCAGCCCCGGGACAGGGCCTTCACCCCTCCACTTT. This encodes CASSPGTGPSPLHF.

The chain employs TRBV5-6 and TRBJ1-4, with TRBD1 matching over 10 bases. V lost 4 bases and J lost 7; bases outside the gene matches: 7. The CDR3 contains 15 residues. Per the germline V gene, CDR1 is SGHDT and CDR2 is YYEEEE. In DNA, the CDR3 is TGTGCCAGCAGCACCTCGACAGGGGGCTTTGAAAAACTGTTTTTT. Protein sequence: CASSTSTGGFEKLFF.

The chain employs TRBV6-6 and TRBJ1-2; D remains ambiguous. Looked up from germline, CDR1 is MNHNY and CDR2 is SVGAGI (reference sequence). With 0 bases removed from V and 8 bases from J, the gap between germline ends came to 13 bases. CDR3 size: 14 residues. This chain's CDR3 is CASSYSITGSGYTF. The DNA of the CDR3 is TGTGCCAGCAGTTACTCGATCACGGGGTCGGGCTACACCTTC.

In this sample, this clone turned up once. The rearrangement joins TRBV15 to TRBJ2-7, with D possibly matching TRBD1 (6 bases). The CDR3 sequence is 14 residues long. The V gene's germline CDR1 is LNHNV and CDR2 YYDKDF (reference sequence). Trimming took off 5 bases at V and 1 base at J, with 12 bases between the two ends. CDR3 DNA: TGTGCCACCAGCGTCAACAGGGCGTCCTACGAGCAGTACTTC. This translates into CATSVNRASYEQYF.

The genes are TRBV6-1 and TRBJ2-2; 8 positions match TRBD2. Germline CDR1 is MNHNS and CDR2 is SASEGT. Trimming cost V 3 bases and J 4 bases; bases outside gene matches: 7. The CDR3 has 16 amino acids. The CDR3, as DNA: TGTGCCAGCAGTGAGCCCGCCGGGGGGGCCACCGGGGAGCTGTTTTTT. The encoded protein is CASSEPAGGATGELFF.

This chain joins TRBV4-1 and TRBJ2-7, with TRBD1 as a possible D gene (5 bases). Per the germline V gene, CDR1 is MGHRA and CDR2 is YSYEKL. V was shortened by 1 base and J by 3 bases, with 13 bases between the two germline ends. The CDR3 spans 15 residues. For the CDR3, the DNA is TGCGCCAGCAGCCAAGGGATGGACAAGATCTACGAGCAGTACTTC. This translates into CASSQGMDKIYEQYF.

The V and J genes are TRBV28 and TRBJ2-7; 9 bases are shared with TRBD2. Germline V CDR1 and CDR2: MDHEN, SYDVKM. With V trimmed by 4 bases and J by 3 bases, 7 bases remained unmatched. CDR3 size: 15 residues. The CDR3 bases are TGTGCCAGCAGTTCTCCCGGACTAGCGCACTACGAGCAGTACTTC. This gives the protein CASSSPGLAHYEQYF.

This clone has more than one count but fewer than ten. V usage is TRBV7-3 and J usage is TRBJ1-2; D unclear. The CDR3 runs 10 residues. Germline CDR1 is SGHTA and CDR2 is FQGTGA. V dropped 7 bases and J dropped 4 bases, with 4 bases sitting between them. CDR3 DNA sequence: TGTGCCAGCATTAGCTATGGCTACACCTTC. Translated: CASISYGYTF.

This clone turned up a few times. The CDR3 region has the DNA TGTGCCAGCAGCTCTTCGGGGGGGCGAAATGAGCAGTTCTTC. Its translation is CASSSSGGRNEQFF. V and J are TRBV11-3 and TRBJ2-1; 8 bases are shared with TRBD2. This CDR3 region has 14 residues. V lost 4 bases, J lost 7 bases, and 6 bases stayed unmatched. Per the germline V gene, CDR1 is SGHNT and CDR2 is YENEEA.

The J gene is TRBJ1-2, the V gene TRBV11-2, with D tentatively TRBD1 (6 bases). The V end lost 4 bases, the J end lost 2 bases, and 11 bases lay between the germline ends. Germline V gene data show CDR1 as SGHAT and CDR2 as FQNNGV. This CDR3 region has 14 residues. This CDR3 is CASSYTTGNYGYTF. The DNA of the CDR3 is TGTGCCAGCAGCTACACGACAGGAAACTATGGCTACACCTTC.

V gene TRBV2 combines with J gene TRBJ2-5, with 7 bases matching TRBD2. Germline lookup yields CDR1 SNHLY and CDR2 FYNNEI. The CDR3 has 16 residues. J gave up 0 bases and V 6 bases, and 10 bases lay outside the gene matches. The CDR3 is CASRLGGGPYQETQYF. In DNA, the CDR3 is TGTGCCAGCAGATTGGGGGGGGGACCGTACCAAGAGACCCAGTACTTC.

CDR3 amino acids: CAAQGQSNTGELFF. DNA for the CDR3: TGTGCCGCCCAGGGGCAGTCGAACACCGGGGAGCTGTTTTTT. The chain uses TRBV10-3 and TRBJ2-2; D is perhaps TRBD1 (6 bases). The CDR3 runs 14 residues. The ends were cut back, 11 bases at V and 0 bases at J, with 13 bases in the middle. From germline, CDR1 is ENHRY and CDR2 SYGVKD.

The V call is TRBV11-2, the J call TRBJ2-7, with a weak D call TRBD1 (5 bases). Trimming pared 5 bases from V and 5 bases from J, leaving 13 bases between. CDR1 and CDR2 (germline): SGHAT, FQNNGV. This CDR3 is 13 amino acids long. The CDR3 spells CASSPRVWDEQYF. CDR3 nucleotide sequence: TGTGCCAGCAGCCCCAGGGTTTGGGACGAGCAGTACTTC.

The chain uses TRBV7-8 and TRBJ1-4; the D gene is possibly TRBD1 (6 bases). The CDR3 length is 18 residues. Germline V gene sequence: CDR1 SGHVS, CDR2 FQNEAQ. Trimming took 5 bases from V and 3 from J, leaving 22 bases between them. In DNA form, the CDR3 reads TGTGCCAGCAGCCCGTTCCTCAGGGGCCCGGGTTCTAATGAAAAACTGTTTTTT. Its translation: CASSPFLRGPGSNEKLFF.

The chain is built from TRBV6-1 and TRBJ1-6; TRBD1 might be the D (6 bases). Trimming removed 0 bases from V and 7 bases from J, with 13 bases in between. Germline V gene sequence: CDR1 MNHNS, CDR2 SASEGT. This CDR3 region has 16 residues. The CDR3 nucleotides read TGTGCCAGCAGTGAAGCGCCCGGGGGGCGAAATTCACCCCTCCACTTT. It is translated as CASSEAPGGRNSPLHF.

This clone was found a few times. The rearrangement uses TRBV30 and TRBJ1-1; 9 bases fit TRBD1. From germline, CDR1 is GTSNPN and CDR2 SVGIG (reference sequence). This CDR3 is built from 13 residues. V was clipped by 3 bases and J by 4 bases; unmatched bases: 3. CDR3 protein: CAWSRTGATEAFF. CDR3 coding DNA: TGTGCCTGGAGCCGGACAGGGGCCACTGAAGCTTTCTTT.

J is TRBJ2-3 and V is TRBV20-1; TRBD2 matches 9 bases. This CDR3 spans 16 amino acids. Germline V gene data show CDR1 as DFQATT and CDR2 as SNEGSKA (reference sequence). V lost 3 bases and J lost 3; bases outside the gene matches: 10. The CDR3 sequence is CSASLRGGAETDTQYF. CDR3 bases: TGCAGTGCTAGTCTACGCGGGGGGGCCGAGACAGATACGCAGTATTTT.

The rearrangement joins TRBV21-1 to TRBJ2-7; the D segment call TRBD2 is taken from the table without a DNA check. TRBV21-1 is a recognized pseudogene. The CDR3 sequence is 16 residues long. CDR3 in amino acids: CASSIRGGDTSHEQYF. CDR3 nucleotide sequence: TGTGCCAGCAGCATCCGGGGGGGCGATACCTCCCACGAGCAGTACTTC.

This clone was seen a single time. CDR3 loop: CASSHLPGGGADEQYF. CDR3 nucleotides: TGCGCCAGCAGCCACCTCCCGGGAGGGGGGGCGGACGAGCAGTACTTC. The chain recombines TRBV4-1 with TRBJ2-7; 8 bases agree with TRBD2. Germline V lookup: CDR1 MGHRA, CDR2 YSYEKL. The V gene end was trimmed by 3 bases and the J gene end by 5 bases; junction bases not matched to a gene: 12. This CDR3 contains 16 residues.

The CDR3 DNA follows: TGTGCCAGCAGCCAGAGGGGGAGCAATCAGCCCCAGCATTTT. This codes for CASSQRGSNQPQHF. The rearrangement joins TRBV3-1 (or the pseudogene TRBV3-2) to TRBJ1-5; D possibly corresponds to TRBD1 (6 bases). Trimming shortened V by 3 bases and J by 1 base, and 7 bases separated the two germline ends. CDR1 is LGHDT, CDR2 YNNKEL, per germline (reference sequence). The CDR3 extends over 14 amino acids.